This T cell receptor (beta chain) appears in the sequencing data of a study of OX40 agonist ivuxolimab in advanced cancers. About the study: Participants averaged around 60 years of age (range roughly 23 to 90) and were 75% to 90% male.

The study's findings and limits: Expansion of clones was among the lowest in partial responders at 0.1-3.0 mg/kg. In CD8+ T cells, expanded clones were on average more numerous than in CD4+.

This clone came up a few times. Its antigen remains unidentified. The protocol was immunoSEQ multiplex PCR, while the TCRdb copy is restricted to in-frame clones and leaves out a portion. The repertoire has some 80,000 clones, roughly 83% of them found once; the top ten carry around 6.9%. Samples of blood were obtained at baseline, on cycle 4 day 1, and on cycle 7 day 1. The V gene end was trimmed by 0 bases and the J gene end by 6 bases; junction bases not matched to a gene: 8. Germline-derived CDR1 and CDR2 are MRHNA and SNTAGT. The CDR3 runs to 16 residues. This sequence originates from an adult with an advanced solid tumor such as melanoma, head and neck, liver or kidney cancer. This chain uses TRBV6-4 with TRBJ2-3; 8 bases agree with TRBD2. The source was CD4+ or CD8+ T cells sorted from blood, collected in a trial of the OX40 agonist ivuxolimab. The CDR3 nucleotides are TGTGCCAGCAGTGACTCTGAGGCGGGAGGAGGGGATACGCAGTATTTT. It yields the protein CASSDSEAGGGDTQYF.